This T cell receptor beta chain was recovered during a study of cytomegalovirus exposure and HLA in healthy donors. As to this clone: Antigen specificity is unknown.

This PCR relied on a set of 60 Vbeta primers and 13 Jbeta primers. The data were produced by immunoSEQ multiplex PCR, yet TCRdb's version contains in-frame clones alone and is incomplete. This sample has around 150,000 clones, with less than 85% found just once. Regarding the study as a whole: When presence/absence was analysed, sequencing depth was taken to be roughly uniform across donors. The Asian-associated ancestry cluster reportedly had fewer N-insertions than the 666-donor mean in a later analysis. Prediction of most subjects' HLA-A and HLA-B alleles by TCR beta sequences was reportedly accurate.

This CDR3 has 11 residues. Germline V gene lookup returns CDR1 MDHEN and CDR2 SYDVKM. The germline V and J ends were trimmed by 4 bases and 2 bases, with 3 bases remaining between them. Sequencing used PBMCs. The receptor was isolated from a man aged 40-55 years in good health and CMV-seronegative. J is TRBJ2-7 and V is TRBV28; D gene unclear. The CDR3 DNA is TGTGCCAGCAGTTCAGCCTACGAGCAGTACTTC. Translated: CASSSAYEQYF.